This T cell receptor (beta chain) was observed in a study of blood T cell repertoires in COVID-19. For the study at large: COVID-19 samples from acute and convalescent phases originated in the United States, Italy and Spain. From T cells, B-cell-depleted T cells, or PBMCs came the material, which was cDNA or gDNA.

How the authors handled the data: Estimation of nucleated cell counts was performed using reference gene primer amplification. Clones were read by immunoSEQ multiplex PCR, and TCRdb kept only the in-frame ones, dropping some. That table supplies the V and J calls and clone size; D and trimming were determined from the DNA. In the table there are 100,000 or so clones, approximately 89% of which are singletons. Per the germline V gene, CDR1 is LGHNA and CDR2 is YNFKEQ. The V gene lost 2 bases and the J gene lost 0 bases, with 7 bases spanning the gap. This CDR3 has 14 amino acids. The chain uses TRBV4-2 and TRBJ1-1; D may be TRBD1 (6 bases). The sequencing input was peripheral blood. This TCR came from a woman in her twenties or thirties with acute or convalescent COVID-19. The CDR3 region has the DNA TGTGCCAGCAGCCAACCAGGGGTGAACACTGAAGCTTTCTTT. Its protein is CASSQPGVNTEAFF.